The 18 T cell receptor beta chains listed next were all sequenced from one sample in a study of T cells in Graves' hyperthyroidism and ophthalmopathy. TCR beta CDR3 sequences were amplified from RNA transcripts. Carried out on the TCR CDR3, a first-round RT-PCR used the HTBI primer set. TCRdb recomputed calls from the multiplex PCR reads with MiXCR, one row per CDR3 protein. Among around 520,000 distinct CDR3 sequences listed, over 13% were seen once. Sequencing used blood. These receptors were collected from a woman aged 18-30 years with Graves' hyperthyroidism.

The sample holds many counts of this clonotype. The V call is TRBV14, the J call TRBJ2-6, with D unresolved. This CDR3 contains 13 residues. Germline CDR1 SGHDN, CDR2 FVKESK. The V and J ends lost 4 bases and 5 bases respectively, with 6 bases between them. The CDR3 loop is CASSLGRANVLTF. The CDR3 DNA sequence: TGTGCCAGCAGCCTCGGTAGGGCCAACGTCCTGACTTTC.

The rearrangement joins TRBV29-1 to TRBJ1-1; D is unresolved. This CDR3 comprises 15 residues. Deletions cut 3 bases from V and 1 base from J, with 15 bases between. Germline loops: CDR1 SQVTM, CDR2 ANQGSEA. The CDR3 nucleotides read TGCAGCGTTGAGGTGGCTGGCAGAAAGAACACTGAAGCTTTCTTT. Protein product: CSVEVAGRKNTEAFF.

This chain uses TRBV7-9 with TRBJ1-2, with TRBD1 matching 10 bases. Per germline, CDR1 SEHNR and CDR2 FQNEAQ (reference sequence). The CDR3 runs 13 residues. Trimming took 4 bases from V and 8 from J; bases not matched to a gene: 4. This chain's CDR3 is CASSSDRGNGYTF. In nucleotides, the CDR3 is TGTGCCAGCAGCTCGGACAGGGGGAACGGCTACACCTTC.

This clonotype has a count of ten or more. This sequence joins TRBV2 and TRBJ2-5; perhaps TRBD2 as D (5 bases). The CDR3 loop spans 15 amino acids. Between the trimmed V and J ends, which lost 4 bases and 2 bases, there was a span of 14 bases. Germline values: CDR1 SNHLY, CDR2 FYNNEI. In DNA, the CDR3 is TGTGCCAGCAGTGTGTTTGAGGGCCCTCAAGAGACCCAGTACTTC. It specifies CASSVFEGPQETQYF.

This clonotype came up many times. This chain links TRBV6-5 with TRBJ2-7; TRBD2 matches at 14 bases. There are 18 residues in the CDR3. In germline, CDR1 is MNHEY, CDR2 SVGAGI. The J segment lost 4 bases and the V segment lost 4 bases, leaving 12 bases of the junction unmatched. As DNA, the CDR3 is TGTGCCAGCAGTTCCCCGAGGCCGACTAGCGGGAGGGTGTACGAGCAGTACTTC. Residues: CASSSPRPTSGRVYEQYF.

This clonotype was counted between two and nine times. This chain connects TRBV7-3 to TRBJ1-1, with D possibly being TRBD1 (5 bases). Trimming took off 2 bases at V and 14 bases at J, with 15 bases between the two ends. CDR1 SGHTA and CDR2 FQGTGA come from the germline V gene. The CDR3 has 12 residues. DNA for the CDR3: TGTGCCAGCAGCTTAGGCCAGGGTAATCTCTTCTTT. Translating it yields CASSLGQGNLFF.

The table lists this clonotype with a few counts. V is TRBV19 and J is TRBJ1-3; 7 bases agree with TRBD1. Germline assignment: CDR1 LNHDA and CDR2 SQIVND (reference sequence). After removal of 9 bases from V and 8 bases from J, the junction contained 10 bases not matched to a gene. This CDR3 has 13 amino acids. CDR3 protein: CASSVDRVDTIYF. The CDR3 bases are TGTGCCAGCTCCGTCGACAGGGTTGACACCATATATTTT.

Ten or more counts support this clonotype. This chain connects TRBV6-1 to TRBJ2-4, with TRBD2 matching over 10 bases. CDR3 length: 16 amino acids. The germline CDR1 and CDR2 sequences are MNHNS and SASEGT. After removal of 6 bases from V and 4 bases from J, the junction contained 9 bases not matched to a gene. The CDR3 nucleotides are TGTGCCAGCAGAAGCGGACTAGCGGAGACGAAAAACATTCAGTACTTC. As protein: CASRSGLAETKNIQYF.

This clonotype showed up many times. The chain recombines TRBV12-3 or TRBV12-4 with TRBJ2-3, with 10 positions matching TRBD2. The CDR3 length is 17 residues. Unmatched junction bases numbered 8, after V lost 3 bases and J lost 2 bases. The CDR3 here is CASSFASGSGPTDTQYF. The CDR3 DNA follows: TGTGCCAGCAGTTTTGCTAGCGGGAGCGGCCCCACAGATACGCAGTATTTT.

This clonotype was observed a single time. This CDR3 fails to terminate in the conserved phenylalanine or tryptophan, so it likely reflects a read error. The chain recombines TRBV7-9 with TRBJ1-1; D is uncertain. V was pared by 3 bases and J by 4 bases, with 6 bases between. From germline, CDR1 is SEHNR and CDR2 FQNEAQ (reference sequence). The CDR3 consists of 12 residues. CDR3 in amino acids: CASSFIGTEAFL. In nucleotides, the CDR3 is TGTGCCAGCAGCTTTATTGGCACTGAAGCTTTCTTA.

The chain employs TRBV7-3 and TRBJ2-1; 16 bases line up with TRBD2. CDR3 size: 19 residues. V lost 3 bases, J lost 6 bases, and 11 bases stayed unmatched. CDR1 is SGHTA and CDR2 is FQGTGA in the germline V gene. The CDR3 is CASSLGLAGGGPVTNEQFF. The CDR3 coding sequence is TGTGCCAGCAGCTTGGGACTAGCGGGAGGGGGACCGGTTACCAATGAGCAGTTCTTC. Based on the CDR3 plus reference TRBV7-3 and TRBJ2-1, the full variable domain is GAGVSQTPSNKVTEKGKYVELRCDPISGHTALYWYRQSLGQGPEFLIYFQGTGAADDSGLPNDRFFAVRPEGSVSTLKIQRTERGDSAVYLCASSLGLAGGGPVTNEQFFGPGTRLTVL.

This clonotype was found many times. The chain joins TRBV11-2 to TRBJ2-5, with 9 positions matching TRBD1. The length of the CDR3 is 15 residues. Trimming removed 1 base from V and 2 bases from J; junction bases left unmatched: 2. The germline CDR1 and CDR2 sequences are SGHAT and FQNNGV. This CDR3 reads CASSLAGTGQETQYF. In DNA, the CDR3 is TGTGCCAGCAGCTTAGCGGGGACAGGGCAAGAGACCCAGTACTTC.

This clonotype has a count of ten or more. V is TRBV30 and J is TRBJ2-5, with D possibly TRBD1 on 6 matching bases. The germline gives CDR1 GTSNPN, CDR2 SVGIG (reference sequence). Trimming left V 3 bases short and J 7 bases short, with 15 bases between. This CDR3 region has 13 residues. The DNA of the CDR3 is TGTGCCTGGAGCTCTACAGGGTACGCGACCCAGTACTTC. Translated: CAWSSTGYATQYF.

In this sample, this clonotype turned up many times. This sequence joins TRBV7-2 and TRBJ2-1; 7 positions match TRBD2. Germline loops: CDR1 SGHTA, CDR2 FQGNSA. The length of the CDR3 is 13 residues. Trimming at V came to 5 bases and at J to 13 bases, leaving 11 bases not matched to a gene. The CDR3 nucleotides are TGTGCCAGCAGCCCACACGCAGGACTAGGACAGTTCTTC. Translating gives CASSPHAGLGQFF.

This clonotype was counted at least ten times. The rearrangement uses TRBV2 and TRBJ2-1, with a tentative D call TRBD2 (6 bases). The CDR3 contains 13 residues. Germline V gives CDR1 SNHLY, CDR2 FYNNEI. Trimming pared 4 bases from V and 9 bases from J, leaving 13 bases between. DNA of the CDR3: TGTGCCAGCAGTGGGCCCGCGGGACGTGAGCAGTTCTTC. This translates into CASSGPAGREQFF.

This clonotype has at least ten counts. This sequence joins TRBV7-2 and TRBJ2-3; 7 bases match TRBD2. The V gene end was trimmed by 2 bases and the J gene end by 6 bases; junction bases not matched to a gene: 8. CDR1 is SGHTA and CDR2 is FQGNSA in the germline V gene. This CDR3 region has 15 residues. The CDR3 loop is CASSLIVSGRDTQYF. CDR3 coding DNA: TGTGCCAGCAGCTTAATAGTTAGCGGGCGTGATACGCAGTATTTT.

The CDR3 loop reads CASRSRPGQGIETQYF. CDR3 nucleotide sequence: TGTGCCAGCAGATCTCGTCCGGGACAGGGGATAGAGACCCAGTACTTC. The chain combines TRBV11-2 with TRBJ2-5; 10 bases align to TRBD1. V shed 6 bases and J 4 bases; nucleotides not matched to a gene: 11. CDR3 length equals 16 residues. Germline CDR1 and CDR2: SGHAT and FQNNGV.

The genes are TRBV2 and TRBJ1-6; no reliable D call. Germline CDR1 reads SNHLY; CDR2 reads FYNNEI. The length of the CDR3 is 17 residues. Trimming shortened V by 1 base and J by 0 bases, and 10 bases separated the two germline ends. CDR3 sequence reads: CASSEGSASSYNSPLHF. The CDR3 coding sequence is TGTGCCAGCAGTGAAGGGTCAGCGAGCTCCTATAATTCACCCCTCCACTTT.